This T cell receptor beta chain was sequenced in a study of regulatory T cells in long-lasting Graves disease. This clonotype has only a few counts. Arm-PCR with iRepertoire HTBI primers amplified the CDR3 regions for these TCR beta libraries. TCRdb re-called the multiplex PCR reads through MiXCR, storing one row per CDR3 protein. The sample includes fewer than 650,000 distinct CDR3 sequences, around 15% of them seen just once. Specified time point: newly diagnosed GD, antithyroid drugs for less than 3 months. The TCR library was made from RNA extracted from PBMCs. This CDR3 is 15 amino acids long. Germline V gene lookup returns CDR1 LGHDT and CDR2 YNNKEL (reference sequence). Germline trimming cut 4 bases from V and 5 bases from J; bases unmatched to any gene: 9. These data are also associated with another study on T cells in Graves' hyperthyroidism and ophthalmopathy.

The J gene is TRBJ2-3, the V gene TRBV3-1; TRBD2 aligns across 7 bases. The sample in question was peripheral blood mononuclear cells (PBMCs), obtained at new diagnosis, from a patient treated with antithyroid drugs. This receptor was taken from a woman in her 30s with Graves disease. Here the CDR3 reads CASSLLGAGLDTQYF. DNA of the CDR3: TGTGCCAGCAGCCTCCTTGGAGCGGGGTTAGATACGCAGTATTTT.